The 14 T cell receptor beta chains listed next were all sequenced from one sample in a study of blood T cell repertoires in COVID-19. Profiling relied on immunoSEQ multiplex PCR, and the TCRdb table lists in-frame clones only, not all of them. The data hold about 160,000 clones, with 81% observed a single time. Input material: PBMCs or T cells enriched from blood (not recorded which). These receptor sequences come from a middle-aged woman with acute COVID-19.

J is TRBJ2-1 and V is TRBV3-1 (or the pseudogene TRBV3-2), with D possibly TRBD2 on 5 matching bases. The germline gives CDR1 LGHDT, CDR2 YNNKEL (reference sequence). The CDR3 runs to 14 residues. V shed 3 bases and J shed 2 bases, with 8 bases lying between them. Here the CDR3 DNA reads TGTGCCAGCAGCCATGGGAGAGCCTACAATGAGCAGTTCTTC. This translates into CASSHGRAYNEQFF.

This sequence joins TRBV7-3 and TRBJ1-1; a possible D gene is TRBD1 (5 bases). CDR1 and CDR2 from the germline V gene are SGHTA and FQGTGA. The CDR3 extends over 14 amino acids. Trimming took 1 base from V and 7 from J, leaving 13 bases between them. The CDR3 loop is CASSLIDRRSEAFF. In nucleotides, the CDR3 is TGTGCCAGCAGCTTAATAGACAGACGAAGTGAAGCTTTCTTT.

V usage is TRBV12-5 and J usage is TRBJ2-3; 8 bases map to TRBD1. The germline CDR1 and CDR2 sequences are LGHNT and FRNRAP. The length of the CDR3 is 12 residues. The ends lost 5 bases at V and 10 bases at J; junction bases unmatched: 5. CDR3 sequence reads: CASGPDRGPQYF. The CDR3 bases are TGTGCTAGTGGTCCCGACAGGGGACCGCAGTATTTT.

V is TRBV11-3 and J is TRBJ2-3; D perhaps matches TRBD2 (5 bases). CDR3 length equals 15 residues. The V gene's germline CDR1 is SGHNT and CDR2 YENEEA. V was pared by 8 bases and J by 2 bases, with 17 bases between. Here the CDR3 DNA reads TGTGCCAGCGGCCCGACCTCGGGATACACAGATACGCAGTATTTT. It encodes CASGPTSGYTDTQYF. Supplemented by reference TRBV11-3 and TRBJ2-3, the full variable domain reads EAGVVQSPRYKIIEKKQPVAFWCNPISGHNTLYWYLQNLGQGPELLIRYENEEAVDDSQLPKDRFSAERLKGVDSTLKIQPAELGDSAVYLCASGPTSGYTDTQYFGPGTRLTVL.

The V gene is TRBV3-1 (or the pseudogene TRBV3-2), the J gene TRBJ1-4; 9 bases are a match to TRBD1. V lost 5 bases and J lost 5; bases outside the gene matches: 6. The germline V gene encodes CDR1 LGHDT and CDR2 YNNKEL (reference sequence). The CDR3 length is 15 residues. As DNA, the CDR3 is TGTGCCAGCAGCAATACAGGGGGCGCCAATGAAAAACTGTTTTTT. This gives the protein CASSNTGGANEKLFF.

The chain has TRBV11-2 and TRBJ1-2; unclear D gene. This CDR3 is 12 amino acids long. The V end was cut by 0 bases, the J end by 7 bases, with 6 bases between. Germline lookup yields CDR1 SGHAT and CDR2 FQNNGV. CDR3: CASSLDGVGYTF. As DNA, the CDR3 is TGTGCCAGCAGCTTAGACGGGGTTGGCTACACCTTC.

This clone turned up a few times. The gene calls are TRBV29-1 and TRBJ1-1; 10 nucleotides match TRBD1. This CDR3 comprises 14 residues. J lost 4 bases, V lost 6 bases, and 8 bases had no gene match. The germline CDR1 and CDR2 sequences are SQVTM and ANQGSEA. The CDR3 spells CSVGTGVEGTEAFF. The CDR3 nucleotides are TGCAGCGTGGGGACAGGGGTGGAAGGCACTGAAGCTTTCTTT.

The rearrangement uses TRBV24-1 and TRBJ2-1; no reliable D call. The germline V and J ends were trimmed by 1 base and 9 bases, with 3 bases remaining between them. The V gene's germline CDR1 is KGHDR and CDR2 SFDVKD. This CDR3 spans 11 amino acids. CDR3 coding DNA: TGTGCCACCAGTGATTTCGGTGAGCAGTTCTTC. Translated: CATSDFGEQFF.

V gene TRBV24-1 combines with J gene TRBJ1-2, with TRBD1 matching 8 bases. The CDR3 runs 14 residues. The ends lost 5 bases at V and 5 bases at J; junction bases unmatched: 6. Germline V gene data show CDR1 as KGHDR and CDR2 as SFDVKD. The CDR3 sequence is CATSGTGLFYGYTF. CDR3 DNA: TGTGCCACCAGTGGGACAGGGCTGTTTTATGGCTACACCTTC.

The V call is TRBV28, the J call TRBJ1-2; a possible D gene is TRBD1 (5 bases). Germline V gene data show CDR1 as MDHEN and CDR2 as SYDVKM. V was shortened by 5 bases and J by 7 bases, with 20 bases between the two germline ends. The CDR3 loop spans 15 amino acids. DNA for the CDR3: TGTGCCAGCAGTCCTCCCGGGGGATACTTGGGTGGCTACACCTTC. It encodes CASSPPGGYLGGYTF.

This clone was seen a handful of times. The chain is built from TRBV7-6 and TRBJ2-1; TRBD2 agrees at 8 bases. The CDR3 sequence is 14 residues long. V lost 5 bases to trimming and J lost 7 bases; unmatched junction nucleotides: 7. The germline gives CDR1 SGHVS, CDR2 FNYEAQ. The CDR3 reads CASSQPAGGNEQFF. The CDR3 DNA follows: TGTGCCAGCAGCCAGCCGGCGGGGGGAAATGAGCAGTTCTTC.

The table lists this clone with a few counts. This chain connects TRBV30 to TRBJ1-2; 8 nucleotides align to TRBD1. Germline V lookup: CDR1 GTSNPN, CDR2 SVGIG (reference sequence). V was pared by 7 bases and J by 0 bases, with 10 bases of the junction left unmatched. The CDR3 sequence is 15 residues long. The CDR3 bases are TGTGCCTCCCTACAGGGGGAATCAGCTAACTATGGCTACACCTTC. This sequence encodes CASLQGESANYGYTF.

The chain couples TRBV27 to TRBJ1-5; D is unresolved. The CDR3 extends over 12 amino acids. Trimming shortened V by 5 bases and J by 3 bases, and 5 bases separated the two germline ends. Germline-derived CDR1 and CDR2 are MNHEY and SMNVEV (reference sequence). As DNA, the CDR3 is TGTGCCAGCAGTCCCGTCAATCAGCCCCAGCATTTT. It is translated as CASSPVNQPQHF.

This clone was detected many times. This sequence joins TRBV7-2 and TRBJ2-7; 8 bases fit TRBD2. V trimming: 5 bases; J trimming: 7 bases; junction bases outside the gene matches: 13. This CDR3 is 15 amino acids long. CDR1 is SGHTA and CDR2 is FQGNSA in the germline V gene. DNA of the CDR3: TGTGCCAGCAGCGCCACTAGCGGAGTCGCGGGGGAGCAGTACTTC. Encoded protein: CASSATSGVAGEQYF.